This entry features one T cell receptor (beta chain) sequence. The method was immunoSEQ multiplex PCR; TCRdb's version includes in-frame clones alone and lacks a portion of them. In the table there are tens of thousands of clones, around 90% of which are singletons. This specimen comes from a study of lymphopenia after photon versus proton radiotherapy. V trimming: 8 bases; J trimming: 4 bases; junction bases outside the gene matches: 6. In germline, CDR1 is SQVTM, CDR2 ANQGSEA. The CDR3 is 13 amino acids. The receptor was isolated from a woman in her 70s with pancreatic cancer. Some clones in this sample may be carry-over from other donors' samples. The gene calls are TRBV29-1 and TRBJ1-2, with TRBD1 matching 11 bases. The source was peripheral blood, collected from a patient treated with proton-based radiotherapy. The CDR3: CSSRTGGGYGYTF. In nucleotides, the CDR3 is TGCAGCTCCAGGACAGGGGGCGGCTATGGCTACACCTTC. The complete variable domain, with remaining parts taken from reference TRBV29-1 and TRBJ1-2, reads SAVISQKPSRDICQRGTSLTIQCQVDSQVTMMFWYRQQPGQSLTLIATANQGSEATYESGFVIDKFPISRPNLTFSTLTVSNMSPEDSSIYLCSSRTGGGYGYTFGSGTRLTVV.